The rows below give T cell receptor beta chains drawn from one sample of a study of PD-1 blockade in classical Hodgkin lymphoma. The table came from immunoSEQ multiplex PCR; TCRdb's copy has only in-frame clones and leaves some out. The repertoire holds under 40,000 clones, 88% seen once, with 0.95% to 1.5% in the top ten. Source material: CD4+ T cells from blood. These receptors were collected from a human donor with classical Hodgkin lymphoma. The CDR3 runs from the conserved cysteine through the conserved F or W. Rows give clone size only sometimes, using once, few, many, or a class for an expanded clone.

V gene: TRBV5-6; clone size: .; J gene: TRBJ2-5; CDR3 protein: CASTSMGGGEETQYF
V gene: TRBV5-4; clone size: .; J gene: TRBJ2-6; CDR3 protein: CASSLGFPSSGANVLTF
V gene: TRBV4-1; clone size: .; J gene: TRBJ2-1; CDR3 protein: CASSQVGRGGIEQFF
V gene: TRBV7-2; clone size: .; J gene: TRBJ1-5; CDR3 protein: CASSPGTGGWQPQHF
V gene: TRBV5-1; clone size: .; J gene: TRBJ1-2; CDR3 protein: CASSAPYGYTF
V gene: TRBV18; clone size: .; J gene: TRBJ2-2; CDR3 protein: CASSPINTGELFF
V gene: TRBV28; clone size: .; J gene: TRBJ1-1; CDR3 protein: CASSPPGQGSTEAFF
V gene: TRBV19; clone size: few; J gene: TRBJ2-1; CDR3 protein: CASSSPGTGSPNEQFF
V gene: TRBV11-2; clone size: .; J gene: TRBJ1-2; CDR3 protein: CASSPRVLGGYTF
V gene: TRBV2; clone size: .; J gene: TRBJ2-1; CDR3 protein: CASTSANEQFF
V gene: TRBV5-1; clone size: .; J gene: TRBJ1-3; CDR3 protein: CASSQTTGGNTIYF
V gene: TRBV9; clone size: .; J gene: TRBJ2-3; CDR3 protein: CASSVDLRGPDTQYF
V gene: TRBV5-1; clone size: .; J gene: TRBJ2-7; CDR3 protein: CASGLLGGAAYEQYF
V gene: TRBV11-1; clone size: .; J gene: TRBJ1-2; CDR3 protein: CASSHDTQTDYGYTF
V gene: TRBV5-4; clone size: .; J gene: TRBJ2-1; CDR3 protein: CASRGGAYNEQFF
V gene: TRBV5-5; clone size: .; J gene: TRBJ1-4; CDR3 protein: CASTLLPSSEKLFF
V gene: TRBV12-5; clone size: .; J gene: TRBJ1-4; CDR3 protein: CASGLGREAEKLFF
V gene: TRBV7-9; clone size: once; J gene: TRBJ2-7; CDR3 protein: CASSTTGGGEQYF
V gene: TRBV5-1; clone size: .; J gene: TRBJ2-7; CDR3 protein: CASLGQAAGEQYF
V gene: TRBV14; clone size: .; J gene: TRBJ2-1; CDR3 protein: CASGTSGSLEQFF
V gene: TRBV19; clone size: .; J gene: TRBJ2-5; CDR3 protein: CASSPPLGTQYF
V gene: TRBV7-8; clone size: once; J gene: TRBJ1-1; CDR3 protein: CASSSRRWIMNTEAFF
V gene: TRBV5-5; clone size: .; J gene: TRBJ1-1; CDR3 protein: CASSLVGGDTEAFF
V gene: TRBV11-3; clone size: .; J gene: TRBJ2-5; CDR3 protein: CASSSFIRAPQETQYF
V gene: TRBV7-8; clone size: .; J gene: TRBJ1-5; CDR3 protein: CASSPSRGYQPQHF
V gene: TRBV18; clone size: .; J gene: TRBJ2-1; CDR3 protein: CASSPRDLSNEQFF
V gene: TRBV5-1; clone size: .; J gene: TRBJ1-3; CDR3 protein: CASSSTGTVSGNTIYF
V gene: TRBV5-4; clone size: .; J gene: TRBJ1-1; CDR3 protein: CASSLDRNTEAFF
V gene: TRBV19; clone size: .; J gene: TRBJ2-3; CDR3 protein: CASSIGPRADTQYF
V gene: TRBV6-5; clone size: .; J gene: TRBJ2-3; CDR3 protein: CASSRTPTSPDTQYF
V gene: TRBV7-2; clone size: .; J gene: TRBJ1-1; CDR3 protein: CASSYPWNTEAFF
V gene: TRBV12-2; clone size: .; J gene: TRBJ1-4; CDR3 protein: CASRLRRRTNEKLFF
V gene: TRBV2; clone size: .; J gene: TRBJ1-4; CDR3 protein: CASSEAPEKLFF
V gene: TRBV15; clone size: .; J gene: TRBJ2-5; CDR3 protein: CATSKSGRAGGETQYF
V gene: TRBV29-1; clone size: .; J gene: TRBJ2-3; CDR3 protein: CSVAGRATDTQYF
V gene: TRBV6-1; clone size: .; J gene: TRBJ2-7; CDR3 protein: CASSVGQGTSRYEQYF
V gene: TRBV7-7; clone size: .; J gene: TRBJ2-1; CDR3 protein: CASSLGGTFNEQFF
V gene: TRBV6-1; clone size: once; J gene: TRBJ1-2; CDR3 protein: CASSPGQGVYGYTF
V gene: TRBV19; clone size: .; J gene: TRBJ2-7; CDR3 protein: CASSIDGRYEQYF
V gene: TRBV27; clone size: .; J gene: TRBJ2-5; CDR3 protein: CASRTARGGTETQYF
V gene: TRBV7-9; clone size: .; J gene: TRBJ2-6; CDR3 protein: CASSNSAGLSGANVLTF